The 20 T cell receptor beta chains given below trace back to one sample, sequenced in a study of cytomegalovirus exposure and HLA in healthy donors. Primers included in the PCR were 60 Vbeta and 13 Jbeta primers. Repertoires were generated with immunoSEQ multiplex PCR, while TCRdb's copy carries only in-frame clones and drops some. The sample contains about 38,000 clones, 66% of which appear only once. Material: PBMCs. These receptors all stem from a man aged 50 or older in good health and CMV-seropositive.

The rearrangement uses TRBV7-2 and TRBJ2-1, with D possibly matching TRBD2 (7 bases). The germline gives CDR1 SGHTA, CDR2 FQGNSA. CDR3 size: 16 residues. The V gene lost 1 base and the J gene lost 7 bases, with 17 bases spanning the gap. In DNA, the CDR3 is TGTGCCAGCAGCTTAGAGGGGGGGAGGGAGAAAAATGAGCAGTTCTTC. This codes for CASSLEGGREKNEQFF.

The genes are TRBV10-2 and TRBJ2-3, with 10 bases fitting TRBD2. The junction had 11 bases not matched to a gene; V was cut back by 6 bases and J by 8 bases. This CDR3 has 15 amino acids. Germline V gene lookup returns CDR1 WSHSY and CDR2 SAAADI. CDR3: CASSRERGGPGTQYF. As DNA, the CDR3 is TGCGCCAGCAGCAGAGAGCGGGGGGGCCCGGGTACGCAGTATTTT.

The DNA of the CDR3 is TGTGCCTCCAAGGTAAGGTCCTCAGGACTCGGCACTGAAGCTTTCTTT. Protein: CASKVRSSGLGTEAFF. The V gene is TRBV28, the J gene TRBJ1-1; D ambiguous. The V end lost 11 bases, the J end lost 4 bases, and 26 bases lay between the germline ends. The CDR3 contains 16 residues. The V gene's germline CDR1 is MDHEN and CDR2 SYDVKM.

V is TRBV12-2 and J is TRBJ2-5; TRBD2, as called in the table, went unchecked against the DNA. TRBV12-2 is given as a pseudogene. This CDR3 contains 12 residues. DNA of the CDR3: TGTGCAAGTCGCTCTTCCGGGGAGACCCAGTACTTC. The encoded protein is CASRSSGETQYF.

The chain has TRBV5-7 and TRBJ1-2, with D possibly matching TRBD1 (6 bases). TRBV5-7 is an open reading frame whose function is uncertain. V dropped 3 bases and J dropped 2 bases, with 23 bases sitting between them. This CDR3 contains 18 residues. CDR3 protein: CASSSDRHMHNKNYGYTF. The DNA of the CDR3 is TGTGCCAGCAGCTCGGACAGACATATGCACAATAAGAACTATGGCTACACCTTC.

The gene calls are TRBV7-7 and TRBJ2-6; possibly TRBD2 for D (5 bases). V was trimmed by 11 bases and J by 2 bases, leaving 10 bases between them. The CDR3 is 13 residues long. Germline CDR1 SSHAT, CDR2 FNYEAQ (reference sequence). CDR3 DNA: TGTGCCGTGGGGAGCGCTGGGGCCAACGTCCTGACTTTC. This sequence encodes CAVGSAGANVLTF.

The V and J genes are TRBV7-9 and TRBJ1-4; a weak D match, TRBD1 (6 bases). Germline V gives CDR1 SEHNR, CDR2 FQNEAQ (reference sequence). Trimming removed 7 bases at V and 7 bases at J, with 16 bases between. This CDR3 region has 14 residues. In DNA form, the CDR3 reads TGTGCCAGCATGCGGGGGGCGCCGAGTGAAAAACTGTTTTTT. Encoded protein: CASMRGAPSEKLFF.

This clone was counted a single time. The chain has TRBV6-1 and TRBJ2-1, with 7 positions matching TRBD2. The length of the CDR3 is 16 residues. Per the germline V gene, CDR1 is MNHNS and CDR2 is SASEGT. V was clipped by 4 bases and J by 4 bases; unmatched bases: 10. CDR3 loop: CASSGWEGGGYNEQFF. The DNA of the CDR3 is TGTGCCAGCAGTGGTTGGGAGGGTGGGGGGTACAATGAGCAGTTCTTC.

This chain joins TRBV10-3 and TRBJ2-3; 10 nucleotides agree with TRBD1. Germline loops: CDR1 ENHRY, CDR2 SYGVKD. CDR3 length: 14 amino acids. V lost 7 bases to trimming and J lost 3 bases; unmatched junction nucleotides: 4. Here the CDR3 reads CAIKVDRGTDTQYF. The CDR3, as DNA: TGTGCCATCAAGGTGGACAGGGGGACAGATACGCAGTATTTT.

The chain combines TRBV11-2 with TRBJ2-1, with 7 bases identical to TRBD2. V was clipped by 6 bases and J by 2 bases; unmatched bases: 10. CDR1 is SGHAT, CDR2 FQNNGV, per germline. This CDR3 comprises 16 residues. The CDR3 region is CASSSGGTRAYNEQFF. The CDR3 DNA reads as TGTGCCAGCAGTTCCGGGGGGACGAGGGCCTACAATGAGCAGTTCTTC. Full variable domain (remainder filled in from reference TRBV11-2 and TRBJ2-1): EAGVAQSPRYKIIEKRQSVAFWCNPISGHATLYWYQQILGQGPKLLIQFQNNGVVDDSQLPKDRFSAERLKGVDSTLKIQPAKLEDSAVYLCASSSGGTRAYNEQFFGPGTRLTVL.

The chain joins TRBV25-1 to TRBJ1-2, with no clear D. V was trimmed by 4 bases and J by 4 bases, leaving 10 bases between them. CDR3 size: 13 residues. Germline CDR1 and CDR2: MGHDK and SYGVNS. This chain's CDR3 is CASSASGSYGYTF. In DNA, the CDR3 is TGTGCCAGCAGTGCTTCGGGGTCCTATGGCTACACCTTC.

This clone was counted once. Compared with germline, one end of the junction differs, possibly owing to a read error. The rearrangement joins TRBV9 to TRBJ1-2; 9 bases agree with TRBD1. Germline V gene lookup returns CDR1 SGDLS and CDR2 YYNGEE. The CDR3 extends over 13 amino acids. The CDR3 DNA follows: TGTGCCAGCAGCGTGGGAAGACAGGGGGACATTTCCTTC. The encoded protein is CASSVGRQGDISF.

The V and J genes are TRBV2 and TRBJ1-2; D call uncertain. Trimming took off 0 bases at V and 6 bases at J, with 17 bases between the two ends. CDR3 size: 16 residues. Per the germline V gene, CDR1 is SNHLY and CDR2 is FYNNEI. CDR3 DNA sequence: TGTGCCAGCAGTGAAGCGCGGGCAGTTCAACGGCATGGCTACACCTTC. Its translation is CASSEARAVQRHGYTF. The whole variable domain, remainder taken from reference TRBV2 and TRBJ1-2, is EPEVTQTPSHQVTQMGQEVILRCVPISNHLYFYWYRQILGQKVEFLVSFYNNEISEKSEIFDDQFSVERPDGSNFTLKIRSTKLEDSAMYFCASSEARAVQRHGYTFGSGTRLTVV.

The chain has TRBV6-5 and TRBJ2-7; D call uncertain. Germline loops: CDR1 MNHEY, CDR2 SVGAGI. Between the trimmed V and J ends, which lost 0 bases and 0 bases, there was a span of 9 bases. The CDR3 is 15 residues long. CDR3 sequence: CASSYSSLSSYEQYF. In DNA, the CDR3 is TGTGCCAGCAGTTACTCGTCCTTGAGCTCCTACGAGCAGTACTTC.

The genes are TRBV4-1 and TRBJ1-2; no definite D call. The CDR3 length is 15 residues. Germline values: CDR1 MGHRA, CDR2 YSYEKL. Trimming stripped 2 bases from V and 8 bases from J, with 18 bases between. Here the CDR3 DNA reads TGCGCCAGCAGCCAACCGACGGGGAAGCGGCCCGGCTACACCTTC. It translates to CASSQPTGKRPGYTF.

J is TRBJ2-7 and V is TRBV4-3; TRBD1 aligns across 9 bases. CDR3 length: 15 amino acids. Unmatched junction bases numbered 2, after V lost 1 base and J lost 1 base. Germline assignment: CDR1 LGHNA and CDR2 YSLEER. Here the CDR3 DNA reads TGCGCCAGCAGCCAAGCACAGGGGGCATCCTACGAGCAGTACTTC. This gives the protein CASSQAQGASYEQYF.

The V and J genes are TRBV2 and TRBJ2-1; 13 bases are shared with TRBD2. In germline, CDR1 is SNHLY, CDR2 FYNNEI. The CDR3 extends over 14 amino acids. Trimming removed 9 bases from V and 6 bases from J; junction bases left unmatched: 5. The DNA for the CDR3 is TGTGCCAGTTGGACTAGCGGGGGATCCAATGAGCAGTTCTTC. Translated: CASWTSGGSNEQFF.

The chain has TRBV29-1 and TRBJ1-2; TRBD1 matches 8 bases. CDR1 and CDR2 from the germline V gene are SQVTM and ANQGSEA. V shed 8 bases and J 8 bases; nucleotides not matched to a gene: 13. The CDR3 is 13 amino acids. CDR3 residues: CSTRTGYTWGYTF. The DNA for the CDR3 is TGCAGCACGAGGACAGGGTACACTTGGGGCTACACCTTC. Together with reference TRBV29-1 and TRBJ1-2, the CDR3 gives the full variable domain: SAVISQKPSRDICQRGTSLTIQCQVDSQVTMMFWYRQQPGQSLTLIATANQGSEATYESGFVIDKFPISRPNLTFSTLTVSNMSPEDSSIYLCSTRTGYTWGYTFGSGTRLTVV.

This clone was counted between two and nine times. CDR3 amino acids: CASSLRRTGELFF. The CDR3 DNA sequence: TGTGCCAGCAGTCTCCGGAGAACGGGGGAGCTGTTTTTT. The genes are TRBV27 and TRBJ2-2; no clear D gene. Germline lookup yields CDR1 MNHEY and CDR2 SMNVEV (reference sequence). V gave up 5 bases and J gave up 8 bases, with 12 bases separating them. This CDR3 comprises 13 residues.

This chain uses TRBV19 with TRBJ1-1; TRBD1 aligns across 8 bases. Germline V lookup: CDR1 LNHDA, CDR2 SQIVND (reference sequence). With V trimmed by 6 bases and J by 3 bases, 3 bases remained unmatched. This CDR3 region has 13 residues. The DNA for the CDR3 is TGTGCCAGTAGCCAGGACAGGGACACTGAAGCTTTCTTT. It yields the protein CASSQDRDTEAFF.